The clone carrying this T cell receptor beta chain was observed a handful of times. Its cognate antigen is unknown. These data originate in a study of T cell responses to AZD1222 COVID-19 vaccine. Study results and limitations: Without day 14 samples, only post-peak T cell repertoires were studied.

Some clones are missing from TCRdb's copy, which holds only in-frame ones; the method was immunoSEQ multiplex PCR. The sample lists 110,000 or so clones; more than 75% were seen once. This specimen was peripheral blood, taken on day 0 of AZD1222 vaccination. The source is an adult in good health.

The CDR3 here is CASRQSGGAHIQYF. In nucleotides, the CDR3 is TGTGCCAGCAGACAAAGCGGGGGGGCCCACATTCAGTACTTC. The chain recombines TRBV6-5 with TRBJ2-4, with 10 positions matching TRBD2. The V gene's germline CDR1 is MNHEY and CDR2 SVGAGI. The CDR3 sequence is 14 residues long. V gave up 6 bases and J gave up 8 bases; unmatched junction bases: 7.